This T cell receptor (beta chain) comes out of a study of blood T cell repertoires in COVID-19. The V and J ends lost 4 bases and 5 bases respectively, with 18 bases between them. This CDR3 is 16 amino acids long. CDR1 and CDR2 (germline): SGHTA, FQGTGA. TCRdb's copy holds only in-frame clones and misses some; the assay was immunoSEQ multiplex PCR. The repertoire has under 300,000 clones, around 90% of them found once; the top ten carry roughly 1.2%. The sequenced material came from PBMCs or T cells enriched from blood (not recorded which). The sequence was collected from a human donor in a cohort exposed to, infected with or recovered from COVID-19 (not recorded which). The donor label of this sample is uncertain. This chain connects TRBV7-3 to TRBJ2-1; maybe TRBD2 (5 bases). CDR3 nucleotide sequence: TGTGCCAGCAGCTCGGGGTTCGACCCCACCAACAATGAGCAGTTCTTC. Protein product: CASSSGFDPTNNEQFF.